This is a list of T cell receptor beta chains from one sample in a study of cytomegalovirus exposure and HLA in healthy donors. Sequencing was performed with immunoSEQ multiplex PCR; in TCRdb, only in-frame clones are kept and a portion is missing. Found here are about 99,000 clones, around 80% of them singletons; the top ten hold approximately 5.3%. Sequencing was carried out using PBMCs. The receptors were gathered from a woman under 30 in good health and CMV-seropositive. CDR3s include the opening cysteine and the closing phenylalanine or tryptophan.

TRBV10-3,CAITKLGLLAGPGEQYF
TRBV13,CASSPNPGQGAQDYGYTF
TRBV19,CASSTRGGNTEAFF
TRBV28,CASSFLDRDFGNTIYF
TRBV28,CASSPTGNNQPQHF
TRBV28,CASRKQGDVYGYTF
TRBV27,CASSILAGVAYF
TRBV30,CAGTGDSYEQYF
TRBV19,CASSTHGNNQPQHF
TRBV28,CASSFKLLRFSGTSYEQYF
TRBV6-5,CASSYQAGVPNEQFF
TRBV7-6,CASSSIAGGVNEQFF
TRBV7-3,CASSLGAGSYNEQFF
TRBV15,CATSRDTGLTDTQYF
TRBV2,CASSEEGAEETQYF
TRBV6-4,CASSSVTSGSNEQFF
TRBV28,CASSLFRDLAFQPQHF
TRBV7-8,CASSLVSTGGAETQYF
TRBV6-1,CASSDSLTSSYNEQFF
TRBV6-1,CASRGQGGGYTF
TRBV4-1,CASSQEAKNEQFF
TRBV5-1,CASSPQGLAGVADTQYF
TRBV5-4,CASSYGQGATYEQYF
TRBV15,CATSSEPMTSGGSGANVLTF
TRBV11-2,CASSLVGLAADEQYF
TRBV5-6,CASSPQGAPGNTIYF
TRBV28,CASNLWGGEQFF
TRBV27,CASSVGQGLFGYTF
TRBV27,CASSPRQGFTEAFF
TRBV28,CASSEISFATGELFF
TRBV2,CASSQMDRTYEQYF
TRBV5-1,CASSWTGSDYEQYF
TRBV7-2,CASSPSDLAGGEQYF
TRBV27,CASSTAGTGPLGYTF
TRBV19,CASSTGETHRDTQYF
TRBV28,CASAGQGGLDTEAFF
TRBV7-3,CASSPGRGTEAFF
TRBV7-3,CASSQGGTSGSSGELFF
TRBV6-5,CASSYGGAPTGELFF
TRBV10-2,CASSDGQWTEAFF
TRBV7-2,CASSFQLLAGGPGNEQFF
TRBV7-8,CASSLRRTGVIPDTQYF
TRBV4-1,CASSIVIGNTIYF
TRBV13,CASSRSETGVEGEQYF
TRBV9,CASSVGGTAQETQYF
TRBV19,CASSISGNNYGYTF
TRBV25-1,CASSPSGSLSYEQYF
TRBV5-4,CASSRTGGTGTGELFF
TRBV9,CASSVEGARGYTF
TRBV29-1,CSIRQGTGELFF
TRBV21-1,CASINPGRGETYEQYF
TRBV19,CASSTGLNTIYF
TRBV25-1,CASSESREQYF
TRBV30,CAWSPRAGQTVYGYTF
TRBV5-1,CASRDQGGRTEAFF